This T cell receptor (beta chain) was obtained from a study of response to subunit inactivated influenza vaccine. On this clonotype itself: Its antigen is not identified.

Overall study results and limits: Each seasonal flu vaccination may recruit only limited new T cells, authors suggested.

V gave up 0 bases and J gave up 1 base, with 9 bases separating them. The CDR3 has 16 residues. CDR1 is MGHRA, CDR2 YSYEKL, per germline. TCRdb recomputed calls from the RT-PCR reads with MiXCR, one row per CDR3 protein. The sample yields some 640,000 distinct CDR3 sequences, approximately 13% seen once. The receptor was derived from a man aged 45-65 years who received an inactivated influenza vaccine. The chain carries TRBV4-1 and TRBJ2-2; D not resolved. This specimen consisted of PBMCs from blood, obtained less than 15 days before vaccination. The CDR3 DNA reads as TGCGCCAGCAGCCAAGAAACGGGCAGGAACACCGGGGAGCTGTTTTTT. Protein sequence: CASSQETGRNTGELFF.